The T cell receptor (beta chain) described here comes from a study of blood T cells in healthy people across ages. Study-wide points: Investigators treated diversity estimates from one million T cells as underestimates. Diversity of TCR beta correlated strongly with naive T cell percentage.

This clonotype came up a few times. Its antigen is not identified. This CDR3 comprises 13 residues. Germline V lookup: CDR1 SGHTA, CDR2 FQGNSA. V lost 5 bases, J lost 4 bases, and 12 bases lay in between. Donors ranged from about 6 to 95 years old and were healthy Caucasians in Russia. Then a second PCR, running roughly 7 to 11 cycles, was carried out with a sample-barcoded 5' primer and a J-beta primer mix. There were at least 3 million CDR3-containing paired-end reads obtained from each sample. TCRdb passed the 5' RACE reads through MiXCR, listing each CDR3 protein once. The table lists about 380,000 distinct CDR3 sequences, 52% of them singletons.

J is TRBJ2-7 and V is TRBV7-2; possible D gene TRBD2, 6 bases. What was sequenced was blood. This receptor was obtained from a man between 60 and 70 years old in good health. The CDR3 DNA reads TGTGCCAGCAGCGTGGGCGGGGATTACGAGCAGTACTTC. This codes for CASSVGGDYEQYF.